This T cell receptor (beta chain) was sequenced in a study of blood T cell repertoires in COVID-19. Across the whole study: COVID-19 samples, acute and convalescent, were from the United States, Italy and Spain.

Germline V lookup: CDR1 SNHLY, CDR2 FYNNEI. V lost 6 bases, J lost 7 bases, and 13 bases stayed unmatched. CDR3 length: 18 residues. This clone was seen only a few times. Authors' methods: Amplification of reference gene primers provided the estimated nucleated cell counts. Sequenced by immunoSEQ multiplex PCR; TCRdb stores in-frame clones only, minus some. V and J calls and clone size are as listed in that table; D and trimming were resolved from the DNA. Among about 46,000 clones, about 86% were seen once, and the ten largest hold about 1.2%. The sample taken for sequencing was peripheral blood. The receptor's source is a man in his sixties with acute or convalescent COVID-19. The J gene is TRBJ2-2, the V gene TRBV2; TRBD2 aligns across 14 bases. In DNA form, the CDR3 reads TGTGCCAGCAGATTACCCGGGACTAGCGGGAGTCAGGTCGGGGAGCTGTTTTTT. Amino acid sequence: CASRLPGTSGSQVGELFF.